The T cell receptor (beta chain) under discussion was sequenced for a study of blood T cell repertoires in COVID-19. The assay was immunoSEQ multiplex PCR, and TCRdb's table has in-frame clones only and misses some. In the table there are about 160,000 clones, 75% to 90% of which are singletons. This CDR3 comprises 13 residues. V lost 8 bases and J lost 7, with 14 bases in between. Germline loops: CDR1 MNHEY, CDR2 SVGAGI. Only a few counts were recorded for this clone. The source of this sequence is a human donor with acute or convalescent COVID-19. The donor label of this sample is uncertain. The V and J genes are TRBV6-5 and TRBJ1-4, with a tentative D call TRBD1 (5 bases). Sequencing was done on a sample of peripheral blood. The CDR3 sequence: CASVPGGGEKLFF. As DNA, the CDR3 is TGTGCCAGCGTCCCCGGCGGGGGTGAAAAACTGTTTTTT.